This T cell receptor beta chain was sequenced for a study of T-cell reconstitution after alpha-beta-depleted transplantation in children. Unique molecular identifiers were incorporated during preparation of the TCRbeta library. Via MiXCR, TCRdb re-called the PCR reads, giving one row per CDR3 protein. Of around 480,000 distinct CDR3 sequences listed, 32% are singletons. With 0 bases removed from V and 4 bases from J, the gap between germline ends came to 7 bases. Germline CDR1 and CDR2: SGHRS and YFSETQ. CDR3 length: 14 amino acids. The TCR comes from a human donor who donated a stem cell graft to a child with aplastic anemia. The chain joins TRBV5-1 to TRBJ2-2; the D is unclear. This sample comprised PBMCs from the stem cell graft donor, obtained from the stem cell graft. In DNA form, the CDR3 reads TGCGCCAGCAGCTTGGGGGAAGGCACCGGGGAGCTGTTTTTT. It yields the protein CASSLGEGTGELFF.